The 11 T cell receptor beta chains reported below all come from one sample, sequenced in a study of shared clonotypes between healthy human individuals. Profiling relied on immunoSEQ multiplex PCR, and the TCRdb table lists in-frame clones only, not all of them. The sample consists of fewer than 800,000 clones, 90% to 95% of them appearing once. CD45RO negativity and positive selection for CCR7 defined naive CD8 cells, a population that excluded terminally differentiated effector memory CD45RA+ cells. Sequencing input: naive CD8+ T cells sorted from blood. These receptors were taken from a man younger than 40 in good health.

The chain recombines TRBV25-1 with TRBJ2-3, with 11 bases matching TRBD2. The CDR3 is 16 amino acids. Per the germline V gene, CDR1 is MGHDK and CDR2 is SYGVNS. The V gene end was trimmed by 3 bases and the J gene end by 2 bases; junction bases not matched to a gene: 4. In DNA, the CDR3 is TGTGCCAGCAGTGAGGCTAGCGGGAGGTCCACAGATACGCAGTATTTT. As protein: CASSEASGRSTDTQYF. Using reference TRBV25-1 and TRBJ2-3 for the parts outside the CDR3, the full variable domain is EADIYQTPRYLVIGTGKKITLECSQTMGHDKMYWYQQDPGMELHLIHYSYGVNSTEKGDLSSESTVSRIRTEHFPLTLESARPSHTSQYLCASSEASGRSTDTQYFGPGTRLTVL.

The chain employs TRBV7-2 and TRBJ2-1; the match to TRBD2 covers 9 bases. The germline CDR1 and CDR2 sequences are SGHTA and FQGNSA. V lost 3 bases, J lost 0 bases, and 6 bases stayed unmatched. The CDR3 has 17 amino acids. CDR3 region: CASSFPTSGSSYNEQFF. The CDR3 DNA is TGTGCCAGCAGCTTCCCGACTAGCGGAAGCTCCTACAATGAGCAGTTCTTC.

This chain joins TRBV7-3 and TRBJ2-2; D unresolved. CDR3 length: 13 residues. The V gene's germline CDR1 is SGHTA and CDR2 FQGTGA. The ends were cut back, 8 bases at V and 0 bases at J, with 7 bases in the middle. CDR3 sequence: CASCSANTGELFF. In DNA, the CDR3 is TGTGCCAGCTGCAGCGCGAACACCGGGGAGCTGTTTTTT.

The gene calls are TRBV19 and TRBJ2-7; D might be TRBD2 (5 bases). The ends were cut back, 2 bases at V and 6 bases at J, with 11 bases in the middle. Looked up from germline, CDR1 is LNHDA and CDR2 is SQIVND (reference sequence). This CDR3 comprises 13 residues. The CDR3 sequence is CASSISSGIEQYF. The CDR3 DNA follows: TGTGCCAGTAGTATAAGTTCCGGGATCGAGCAGTACTTC.

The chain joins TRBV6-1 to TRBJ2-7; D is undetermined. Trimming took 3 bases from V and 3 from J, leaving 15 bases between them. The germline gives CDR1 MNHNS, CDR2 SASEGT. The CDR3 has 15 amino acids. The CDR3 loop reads CASSDFVQTSYEQYF. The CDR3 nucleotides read TGTGCCAGCAGTGATTTTGTCCAGACAAGCTACGAGCAGTACTTC.

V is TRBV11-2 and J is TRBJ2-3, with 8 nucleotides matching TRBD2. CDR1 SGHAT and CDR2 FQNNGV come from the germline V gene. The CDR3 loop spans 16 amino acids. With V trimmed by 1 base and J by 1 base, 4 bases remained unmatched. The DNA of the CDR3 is TGTGCCAGCAGCTTAGTTCTAGCGGGCCGCACAGATACGCAGTATTTT. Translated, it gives CASSLVLAGRTDTQYF.

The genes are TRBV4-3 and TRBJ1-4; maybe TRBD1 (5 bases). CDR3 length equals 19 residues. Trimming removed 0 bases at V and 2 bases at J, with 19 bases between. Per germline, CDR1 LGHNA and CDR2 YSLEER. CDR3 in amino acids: CASSQDDLDLKGTNEKLFF. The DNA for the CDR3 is TGCGCCAGCAGCCAAGATGACTTGGATCTCAAGGGGACTAATGAAAAACTGTTTTTT.

DNA for the CDR3: TGTGCCAGGGCCCGGGCGGCCACCTACGAGCAGTACTTC. It is translated as CARARAATYEQYF. The chain is built from TRBV19 and TRBJ2-7; the D is unclear. Deletions cut 9 bases from V and 2 bases from J, with 14 bases between. The CDR3 is 13 amino acids. In germline, CDR1 is LNHDA, CDR2 SQIVND (reference sequence).

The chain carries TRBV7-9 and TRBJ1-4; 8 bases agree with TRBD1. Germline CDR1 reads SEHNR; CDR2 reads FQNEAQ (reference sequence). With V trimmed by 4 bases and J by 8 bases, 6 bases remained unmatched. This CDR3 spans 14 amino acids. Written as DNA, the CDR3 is TGTGCCAGCAGCTCTTCCGGGACAGGCGAAAAACTGTTTTTT. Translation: CASSSSGTGEKLFF.

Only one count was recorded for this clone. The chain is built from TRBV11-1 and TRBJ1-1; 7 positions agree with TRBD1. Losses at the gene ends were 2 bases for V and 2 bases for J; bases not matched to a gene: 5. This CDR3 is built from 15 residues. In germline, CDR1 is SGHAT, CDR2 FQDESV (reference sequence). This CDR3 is CASSLSEGANTEAFF. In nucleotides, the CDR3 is TGTGCCAGCAGCTTAAGTGAGGGGGCAAACACTGAAGCTTTCTTT.

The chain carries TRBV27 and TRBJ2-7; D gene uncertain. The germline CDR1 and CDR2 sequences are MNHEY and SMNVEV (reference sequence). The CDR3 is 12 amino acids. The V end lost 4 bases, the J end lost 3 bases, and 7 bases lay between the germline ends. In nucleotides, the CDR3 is TGTGCCAGCAGTTCGTTAGGCTACGAGCAGTACTTC. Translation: CASSSLGYEQYF.